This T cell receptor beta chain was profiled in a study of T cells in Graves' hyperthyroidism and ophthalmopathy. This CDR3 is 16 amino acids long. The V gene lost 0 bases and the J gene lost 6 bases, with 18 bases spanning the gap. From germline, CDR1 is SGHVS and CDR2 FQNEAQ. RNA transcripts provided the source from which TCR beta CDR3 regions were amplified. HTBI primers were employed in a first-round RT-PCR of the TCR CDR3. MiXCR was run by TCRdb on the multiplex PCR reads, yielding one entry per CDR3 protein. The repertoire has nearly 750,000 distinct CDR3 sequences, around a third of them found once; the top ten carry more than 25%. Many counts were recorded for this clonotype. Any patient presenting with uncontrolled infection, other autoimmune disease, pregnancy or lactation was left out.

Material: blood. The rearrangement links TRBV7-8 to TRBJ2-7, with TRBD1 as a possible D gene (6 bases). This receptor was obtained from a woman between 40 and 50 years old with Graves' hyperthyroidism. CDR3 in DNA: TGTGCCAGCAGCTTAGCGATGGGAATGGGGGCCGGCGAGCAGTACTTC. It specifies CASSLAMGMGAGEQYF. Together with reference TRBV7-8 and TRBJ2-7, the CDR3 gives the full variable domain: GAGVSQSPRYKVAKRGQDVALRCDPISGHVSLFWYQQALGQGPEFLTYFQNEAQLDKSGLPSDRFFAERPEGSVSTLKIQRTQQEDSAVYLCASSLAMGMGAGEQYFGPGTRLTVT.